Here is one TCR beta chain with its context. Its antigen target is currently unknown. There are no base qualities to consult, and no much larger clone falls within one base. This sample is part of a study of cytomegalovirus exposure and HLA in healthy donors listed by TCRdb under 2017. Describing the broader study: According to an earlier analysis of 550 to 750 of the donors, about 179 million T cells yielded roughly 110 million unique TCR beta sequences and around 300 Gb of sequence data. An early release covering more than 500 HLA-typed donors comprised approximately 290 gigabases of sequencing data and around 85 million unique TCR sequences. Of the roughly 420 genotyped donors, over 80% were placed in the genetic ancestry cluster associated with self-reported Caucasian donors. The aim of the study was to test whether cataloging public T cell receptors could identify signatures of past pathogen exposure. The study profiled the T cell repertoires of under 850 subjects by immunosequencing and related them to cytomegalovirus serostatus. Besides the first cohort of 666 subjects, a separate validation cohort made up of 120 different subjects was used. High-throughput TCR immunosequencing, statistical association of individual TCRs with disease status, and machine learning were combined to predict cytomegalovirus infection status. In a later analysis, previously published TCR beta repertoires from several hundred donors were re-analyzed and high-resolution HLA genotyping was added so that TCR occurrence patterns could be studied. Rather than using new phenotypic data, the later analysis identified candidate immune exposures from TCR beta sequences and from how often those sequences occurred across donors. An earlier analysis of fewer than 750 of the donors used high-throughput TCR beta sequencing to judge whether each TCR beta V gene segment behaved as functional or pseudogenic. Donor age, sex, ethnicity and CMV serostatus were collected together with the repertoire data. A later genetic analysis used genome-wide SNP genotypes for about 60% of the roughly 700 donors, treating that subset as a discovery cohort. Every repertoire in the discovery cohort had been generated on one and the same sequencing platform. Both class I and class II loci were covered by HLA typing, at four-digit resolution. Typing coverage differed by locus: A, B, C, DRB1 and DQB1 were typed in about 629-640 donors, DQA1 in 522, DPA1 in some 570, and DPB1 in just under 490. Roughly 5 DR-DQ haplotypes were handled as single units for association and clustering, since linkage in the cohort was strong. Across approximately 400 genotyped donors of the cohort, an average of approximately 240,000 unique TCR beta nucleotide sequences per donor were sequenced, and roughly 20% of those sequences were non-productive.

The CDR3 goes from the cysteine to the phenylalanine over 16 residues. This entry keeps only the CDR3 DNA: 48 bases, framed from base 1. The germline V gene (reference sequence) specifies SGHKS as CDR1 and YYEKEE as CDR2. V is pared back by 3 bases and J by 1 base, with 16 bases lying between the germline termini. The cohort consisted of approximately 690 healthy bone marrow donors. At the time of sampling, all cohort members were nominally healthy, though unrecorded immune exposures were likely present. The donor tested CMV seronegative, placing the donor among the approximately 400 seronegative members of the cohort. A peripheral blood sample was collected from each donor, and TCR beta sequencing was performed on peripheral blood mononuclear cells. Genomic DNA extraction from the blood cell samples was performed with the Qiagen DNeasy Blood Extraction Kit. Libraries were made using the immunoSEQ multiplex PCR assay. A mixture of 60 forward primers for TCR Vbeta segments and 13 reverse primers for TCR Jbeta segments was used in the multiplex PCR. The CDR3 region of rearranged TCR beta genes was amplified from genomic DNA by a multiplex PCR assay. Amplified TCR beta libraries were sequenced as 87-base-pair reads on the Illumina HiSeq System. The source study handled its data this way. A later analysis tallied around 80 million unique TCR beta chains across the 666 repertoires, and approximately 12 million of those chains were shared by two or more donors. To remove PCR and sequencing errors, raw reads were error-corrected and collapsed into unique sequences using a nearest-neighbor algorithm that merged closely related sequences. V, D and J gene segments were assigned by aligning CDR3 sequences to IMGT reference sequences. For a sequence to be retained, a match of at least six nucleotides was required to both a V gene segment and a J gene segment. A rearrangement was called productive if the CDR3 had no stop codons and remained in frame with V and J, and every other rearrangement was called non-productive. Following IMGT convention, CDR3 was defined as the stretch from the second conserved V-encoded cysteine to the conserved J-encoded phenylalanine. The earlier analysis of fewer than 700 of the donors excluded sequences that lacked an unambiguous match to a single V gene segment. In an earlier analysis of about 590 of the donors, a V segment was called functional when productive rearrangements were above 56.7%, and segregating when the standard deviation between donors exceeded 5%. A statistical classification framework was built for diagnosing cytomegalovirus status from the catalog of TCR beta chain sequences. In a later analysis, V and J genes were assigned by comparing TCR nucleotide sequences against IMGT/GENE-DB human TR gene sequences. A later analysis assigned CDR3 sequences and most-parsimonious VDJ recombination scenarios with the TCRdist pipeline. In a later analysis, each TCR beta chain was defined by its CDR3 amino acid sequence together with its V-gene family, and reads lacking a unique V-gene family were excluded. As a way to deal with suspected cross-contamination and a sequencing artifact, a later analysis dropped nearly 600 nucleotide sequences that were highly shared and had low generation probability. In a later analysis, a clonal expansion index was calculated for each public chain from normalized within-repertoire ranks of inferred template counts. A later analysis computed generation probabilities with a VDJ recombination model fitted to out-of-frame rearrangements, and checked the results against IGoR. A later analysis scored TCR-TCR, TCR-HLA and TCR-CMV co-occurrence with hypergeometric tests, applying a repertoire-size bias correction to TCR pairs. To estimate false discovery rates, a later analysis permuted the HLA or CMV assignments 20 times. A later analysis grouped co-occurring TCRs with DBSCAN, adding TCRdist sequence similarity when clustering within HLA-allele-positive subsets. Repertoires with fewer than 30,000 or more than 120,000 public chains were left out of co-occurrence clustering, as were five repertoires with anomalous nucleotide sharing. TCRdb holds this immuneACCESS table with in-frame rearrangements only. Some clones are missing; in checked studies, unresolved V genes explain under half, and the rest has no known cause. V and J calls and clone size are given by that table; D and trimming were obtained from the DNA. In all, the sample holds about 210,000 clones, and approximately 86% of those were seen once. Clones ranked in the top ten supply roughly 0.34% of the sample.

Summary of the overall study and its limitations: Presence/absence analyses assumed roughly uniform sequencing depth across donors, an assumption that may not hold. In vitro tests confirmed that a few of the cytomegalovirus-associated TCR beta chains recognize cytomegalovirus antigens. Linkage disequilibrium might explain the correlated functional status among segregating V segments, but an unknown experimental factor could not be excluded. The cohort was sequenced for TCR beta chains only, and without alpha or paired-chain data the features that could be detected were limited. In a later analysis, most CMV-associated TCR beta chains were found to appear HLA-restricted, with HLA associations seemingly driven largely by CMV exposure. The classifier was reported to diagnose cytomegalovirus status with high specificity and sensitivity in both the original and validation cohorts. In a later analysis, several top co-occurrence clusters were reported to appear linked to parvovirus B19, influenza, CMV and Epstein-Barr virus. In a later analysis, HLA-associated TCR beta chains were found to be more clonally expanded and to have lower generation probabilities than equally common non-associated chains. According to the authors, the approach could potentially be generalized to other disease states and immunological phenotypes. Because HLA typing was unavailable for some donors at each locus, only the typed subset was used in association tests. A cluster of highly shared sequence variants was judged likely to be a technical artifact of the sequencing pipeline. Most TCR sequences were seen in very few donors, while some public TCRs were found in many individuals. Specific HLA alleles were associated with 16,951 TCR beta sequences at a false discovery rate of 0.05 in a later analysis. CMV serostatus was the only immune exposure information available for the cohort. A further reported finding was that TCR beta sequences accurately predicted the HLA-A and HLA-B alleles for most subjects in the first cohort. Assigning TCR associations to individual alleles was difficult when HLA alleles, especially DR and DQ, strongly co-occurred. In a later analysis, TCR association rates were found to vary across HLA loci, with the most associated TCRs seen for DRB1 alleles and the fewest for HLA-C alleles. In an earlier analysis of about 540 of the donors, most TCR beta V segments were observed in productive rearrangements about 87% or about 30% of the time, broadly matching IMGT annotations. In a later genetic analysis, fewer N-insertions in productive TCRs were reported among donors in an Asian-associated ancestry cluster than the roughly 640-donor mean. In the study, about 150 TCR beta chains were listed as associated with cytomegalovirus. Because counts were too low, about 15 rarely observed V segments, including chromosome 9 orphons, were left out of the earlier analysis of a few hundred of the donors. V-gene and J-gene trimming of TCR beta chains was associated with a missense DCLRE1C variant in a later genetic analysis, and the association was replicated in an independent cohort. Some IMGT-functional V segments, including TRBV6-2 and TRBV6-3, could not be told apart with the 87-base-pair reads, so those segments were excluded.

The sample consisted of PBMCs. This TCR was recovered from a woman aged 25 to 39 in good health and CMV-seronegative. Rearrangement joined TRBV5-5 to TRBJ1-1; TRBD1 might be the D gene, on 5 matching bases. The sequence in DNA is TGTGCCAGCAGCTGGGGCGCTATCCGGACGAACACTGAAGCTTTCTTT. It translates as CASSWGAIRTNTEAFF.